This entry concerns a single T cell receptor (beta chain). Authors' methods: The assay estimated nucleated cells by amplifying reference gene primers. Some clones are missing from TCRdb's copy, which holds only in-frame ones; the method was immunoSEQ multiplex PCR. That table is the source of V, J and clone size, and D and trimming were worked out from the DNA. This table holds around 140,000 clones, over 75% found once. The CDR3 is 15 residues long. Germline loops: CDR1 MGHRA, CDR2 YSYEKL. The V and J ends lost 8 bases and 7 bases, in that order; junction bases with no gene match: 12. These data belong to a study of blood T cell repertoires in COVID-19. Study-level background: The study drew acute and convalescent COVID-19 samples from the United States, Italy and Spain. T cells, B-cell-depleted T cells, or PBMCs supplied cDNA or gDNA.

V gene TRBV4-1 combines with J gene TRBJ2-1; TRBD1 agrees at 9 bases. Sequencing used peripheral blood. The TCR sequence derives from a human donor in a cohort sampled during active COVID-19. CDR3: CASRRVQGAHNEQFF. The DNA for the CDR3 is TGCGCCAGCCGAAGAGTACAGGGGGCGCATAATGAGCAGTTCTTC.